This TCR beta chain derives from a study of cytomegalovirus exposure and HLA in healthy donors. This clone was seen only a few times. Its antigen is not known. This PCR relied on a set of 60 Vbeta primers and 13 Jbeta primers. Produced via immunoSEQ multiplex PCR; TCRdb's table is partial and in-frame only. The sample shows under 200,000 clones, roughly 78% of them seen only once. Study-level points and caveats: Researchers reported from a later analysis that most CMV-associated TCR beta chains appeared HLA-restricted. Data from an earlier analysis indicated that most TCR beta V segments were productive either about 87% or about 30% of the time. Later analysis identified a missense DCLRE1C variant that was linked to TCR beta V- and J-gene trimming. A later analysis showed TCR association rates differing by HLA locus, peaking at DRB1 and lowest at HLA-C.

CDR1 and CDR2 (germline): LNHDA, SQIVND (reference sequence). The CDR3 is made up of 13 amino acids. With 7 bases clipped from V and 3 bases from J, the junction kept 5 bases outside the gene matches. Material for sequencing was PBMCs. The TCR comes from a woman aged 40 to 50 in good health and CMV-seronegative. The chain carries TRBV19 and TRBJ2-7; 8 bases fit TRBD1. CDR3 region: CASKRTGYYEQYF. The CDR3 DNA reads TGTGCCAGTAAGCGGACAGGGTACTACGAGCAGTACTTC.